A selection of T cell receptor beta chains follows, all from one sample in a study of vaccination and CD4 T cells after COVID-19. Their specific antigens are unknown. Via MiXCR, TCRdb re-called the PCR reads, giving one row per CDR3 protein. The sample lists about 19,000 distinct CDR3 sequences; roughly three fifths were seen once. Input material: CD4+ T cells from blood, cultured in vitro. The receptors come from a human donor who had recovered from COVID-19. The CDR3 runs from the conserved cysteine through the conserved F or W. A D gene is named only where the DNA matches it firmly. Clone size is stated in some rows and not others, as once, few, many or a class when expanded.

v_call: TRBV12-3/TRBV12-4
clone_size: NA
j_call: TRBJ1-4
d_call: TRBD1
cdr3_aa: CASSPPGQGEKLFF
cdr3_nt: TGTGCCAGCAGTCCCCCGGGACAGGGAGAGAAACTGTTTTTT

v_call: TRBV30
clone_size: NA
j_call: TRBJ1-1
d_call: NA
cdr3_aa: CAWSVGRWMNTEAFF
cdr3_nt: TGTGCCTGGAGCGTCGGTAGATGGATGAACACTGAAGCTTTCTTT

v_call: TRBV12-3/TRBV12-4
clone_size: NA
j_call: TRBJ2-5
d_call: NA
cdr3_aa: CASSSPPETQYF
cdr3_nt: TGTGCCAGCAGTTCCCCCCCAGAGACCCAGTACTTC

v_call: TRBV3-1
clone_size: NA
j_call: TRBJ1-2
d_call: TRBD1
cdr3_aa: CATRQGAEGYTF
cdr3_nt: TGTGCCACCAGGCAGGGGGCAGAGGGCTACACCTTC

v_call: TRBV27
clone_size: NA
j_call: TRBJ1-2
d_call: NA
cdr3_aa: CASSFSHLGGYTF
cdr3_nt: TGTGCCAGCAGTTTTTCTCACTTGGGGGGCTACACCTTC

v_call: TRBV27
clone_size: NA
j_call: TRBJ1-2
d_call: TRBD1
cdr3_aa: CASSGGQPGGYGYTF
cdr3_nt: TGTGCCAGCAGTGGGGGACAGCCGGGGGGCTATGGCTACACCTTC

v_call: TRBV20-1
clone_size: NA
j_call: TRBJ1-6
d_call: TRBD1
cdr3_aa: CSAAGQGTRPGDSPLHF
cdr3_nt: TGCAGTGCAGCAGGACAGGGTACCCGCCCAGGGGATTCACCCCTCCACTTT

v_call: TRBV6-1
clone_size: NA
j_call: TRBJ2-7
d_call: TRBD2
cdr3_aa: CASSERWGGNYEQYF
cdr3_nt: TGTGCCAGCAGTGAAAGGTGGGGAGGGAACTACGAGCAGTACTTC

v_call: TRBV20-1
clone_size: NA
j_call: TRBJ2-1
d_call: TRBD2
cdr3_aa: CSASALAGGLNEQFF
cdr3_nt: TGCAGTGCTAGCGCACTAGCGGGAGGGCTGAATGAGCAGTTCTTC

v_call: TRBV10-3
clone_size: NA
j_call: TRBJ1-1
d_call: NA
cdr3_aa: CAISDPGQSNTEAFF
cdr3_nt: TGTGCCATCAGTGATCCGGGGCAATCGAACACTGAAGCTTTCTTT

v_call: TRBV19
clone_size: NA
j_call: TRBJ1-5
d_call: NA
cdr3_aa: CASSLQGRVGNQPQHF
cdr3_nt: TGTGCCAGTAGTCTCCAGGGTAGGGTGGGCAATCAGCCCCAGCATTTT

v_call: TRBV5-4
clone_size: once
j_call: TRBJ1-5
d_call: NA
cdr3_aa: CASSVSTGRQVGPQHF
cdr3_nt: TGTGCCAGCAGCGTCTCGACGGGACGCCAGGTAGGGCCCCAGCATTTT

v_call: TRBV7-2
clone_size: NA
j_call: TRBJ1-2
d_call: TRBD1
cdr3_aa: CASSLWGQGAGYTF
cdr3_nt: TGTGCCAGCAGCTTATGGGGGCAGGGGGCCGGCTACACCTTC

v_call: TRBV6-5
clone_size: NA
j_call: TRBJ2-3
d_call: NA
cdr3_aa: CASSYSRTQYF
cdr3_nt: TGTGCCAGCAGTTACTCCCGTACGCAGTATTTT

v_call: TRBV19
clone_size: NA
j_call: TRBJ2-1
d_call: NA
cdr3_aa: CASSIGGGYYNEQFF
cdr3_nt: TGTGCCAGTAGTATCGGTGGGGGCTACTACAATGAGCAGTTCTTC

v_call: TRBV28
clone_size: NA
j_call: TRBJ1-2
d_call: NA
cdr3_aa: CASSFGGGGYGYTF
cdr3_nt: TGTGCCAGCAGTTTCGGCGGTGGAGGCTATGGCTACACCTTC

v_call: TRBV20-1
clone_size: NA
j_call: TRBJ2-2
d_call: NA
cdr3_aa: CSAGDGQNTGELFF
cdr3_nt: TGCAGTGCCGGGGACGGCCAAAACACCGGGGAGCTGTTTTTT

v_call: TRBV7-9
clone_size: NA
j_call: TRBJ2-7
d_call: NA
cdr3_aa: CASRSDGGGYEQYF
cdr3_nt: TGTGCCAGCAGATCCGACGGGGGAGGCTACGAGCAGTACTTC

v_call: TRBV24-1
clone_size: few
j_call: TRBJ1-2
d_call: TRBD1
cdr3_aa: CATSDPDRGEGYTF
cdr3_nt: TGTGCCACCAGTGATCCCGACAGGGGGGAAGGCTACACCTTC

v_call: TRBV24-1
clone_size: few
j_call: TRBJ2-5
d_call: TRBD2
cdr3_aa: CATSLPSSGRRETQYF
cdr3_nt: TGTGCCACCAGTCTACCTTCTAGCGGGAGGAGAGAGACCCAGTACTTC

v_call: TRBV20-1
clone_size: NA
j_call: TRBJ2-1
d_call: TRBD2
cdr3_aa: CSAQAGGRMDEQFF
cdr3_nt: TGCAGTGCGCAAGCGGGAGGTAGGATGGATGAGCAGTTCTTC

v_call: TRBV5-5
clone_size: NA
j_call: TRBJ2-1
d_call: NA
cdr3_aa: CASSLGPSSYNEQFF
cdr3_nt: TGTGCCAGCAGCTTGGGTCCGAGCTCCTACAATGAGCAGTTCTTC

v_call: TRBV6-2/TRBV6-3
clone_size: NA
j_call: TRBJ1-5
d_call: NA
cdr3_aa: CASYSLNQPQHF
cdr3_nt: TGTGCCAGCTACAGCCTCAATCAGCCCCAGCATTTT

v_call: TRBV7-8
clone_size: NA
j_call: TRBJ1-2
d_call: TRBD1
cdr3_aa: CASIPQTGNYGYTF
cdr3_nt: TGTGCCAGCATCCCACAGACAGGGAACTATGGCTACACCTTC

v_call: TRBV2
clone_size: once
j_call: TRBJ1-2
d_call: TRBD1
cdr3_aa: CASTRQGPYGYTF
cdr3_nt: TGTGCCAGCACCCGACAGGGGCCCTATGGCTACACCTTC

v_call: TRBV20-1
clone_size: NA
j_call: TRBJ2-5
d_call: NA
cdr3_aa: CSADRLDIGQETQYF
cdr3_nt: TGCAGTGCCGACCGACTAGACATTGGCCAAGAGACCCAGTACTTC

v_call: TRBV27
clone_size: once
j_call: TRBJ2-5
d_call: TRBD2
cdr3_aa: CASSPRLAGGTKTQYF
cdr3_nt: TGTGCCAGCAGTCCCCGACTAGCGGGAGGCACGAAGACCCAGTACTTC

v_call: TRBV19
clone_size: NA
j_call: TRBJ2-5
d_call: NA
cdr3_aa: CASSFGQETQYF
cdr3_nt: TGTGCCAGTAGTTTCGGACAAGAGACCCAGTACTTC

v_call: TRBV7-9
clone_size: once
j_call: TRBJ2-3
d_call: TRBD2
cdr3_aa: CASSTRTSGRSRDTQYF
cdr3_nt: TGTGCCAGCAGCACCCGGACTAGCGGGAGATCAAGGGATACGCAGTATTTT